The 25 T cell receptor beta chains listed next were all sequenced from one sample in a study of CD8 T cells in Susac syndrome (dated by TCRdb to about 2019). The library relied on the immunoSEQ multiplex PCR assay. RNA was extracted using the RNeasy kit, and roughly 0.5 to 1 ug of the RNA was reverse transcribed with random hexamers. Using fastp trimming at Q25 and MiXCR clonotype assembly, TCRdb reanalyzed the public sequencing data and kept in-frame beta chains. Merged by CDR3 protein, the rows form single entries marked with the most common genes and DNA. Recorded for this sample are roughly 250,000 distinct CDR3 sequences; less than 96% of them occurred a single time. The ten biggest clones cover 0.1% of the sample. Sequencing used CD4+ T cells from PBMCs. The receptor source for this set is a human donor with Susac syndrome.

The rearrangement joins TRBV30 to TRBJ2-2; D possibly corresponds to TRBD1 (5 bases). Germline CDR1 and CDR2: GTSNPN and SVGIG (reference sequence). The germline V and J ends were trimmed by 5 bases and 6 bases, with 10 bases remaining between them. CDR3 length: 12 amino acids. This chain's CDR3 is CAWGWGAGELFF. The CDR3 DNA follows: TGTGCCTGGGGTTGGGGCGCCGGGGAGCTGTTTTTT.

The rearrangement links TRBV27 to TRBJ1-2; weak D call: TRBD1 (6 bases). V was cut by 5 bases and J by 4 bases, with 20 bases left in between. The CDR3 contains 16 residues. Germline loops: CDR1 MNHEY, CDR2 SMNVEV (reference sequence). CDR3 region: CASSMGYLGGRYGYTF. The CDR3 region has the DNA TGTGCCAGCAGTATGGGATACCTTGGGGGGCGCTATGGCTACACCTTC.

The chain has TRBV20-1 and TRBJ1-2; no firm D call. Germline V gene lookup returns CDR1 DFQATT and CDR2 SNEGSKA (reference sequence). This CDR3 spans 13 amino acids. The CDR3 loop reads CSCPTYTVYGYTF. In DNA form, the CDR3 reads TGCAGCTGTCCTACATACACGGTCTATGGCTACACCTTC.

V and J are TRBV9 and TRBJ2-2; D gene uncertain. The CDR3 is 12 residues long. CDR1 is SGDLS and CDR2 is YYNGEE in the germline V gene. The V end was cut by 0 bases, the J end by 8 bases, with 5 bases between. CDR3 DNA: TGTGCCAGCAGCGTAGAGTGGGGGGAGCTGTTTTTT. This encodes CASSVEWGELFF.

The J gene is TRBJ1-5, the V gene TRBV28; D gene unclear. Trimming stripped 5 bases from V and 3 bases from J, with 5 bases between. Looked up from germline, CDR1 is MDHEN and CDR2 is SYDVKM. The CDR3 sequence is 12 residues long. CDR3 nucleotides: TGTGCCAGCAGTCCCCTCAATCAGCCCCAGCATTTT. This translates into CASSPLNQPQHF.

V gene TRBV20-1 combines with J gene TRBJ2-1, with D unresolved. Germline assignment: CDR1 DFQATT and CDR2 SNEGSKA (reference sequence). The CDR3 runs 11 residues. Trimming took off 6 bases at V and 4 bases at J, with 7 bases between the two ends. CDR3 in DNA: TGCAGTGCCAGCAGGTACAATGAGCAGTTCTTC. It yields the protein CSASRYNEQFF.

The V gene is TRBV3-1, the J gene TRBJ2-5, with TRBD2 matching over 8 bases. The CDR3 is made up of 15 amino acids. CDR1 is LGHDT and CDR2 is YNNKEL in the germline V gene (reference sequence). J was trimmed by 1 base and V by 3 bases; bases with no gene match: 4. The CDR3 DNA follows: TGTGCCAGCAGCCAGCTGGGGACTAGCCAAGAGACCCAGTACTTC. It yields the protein CASSQLGTSQETQYF.

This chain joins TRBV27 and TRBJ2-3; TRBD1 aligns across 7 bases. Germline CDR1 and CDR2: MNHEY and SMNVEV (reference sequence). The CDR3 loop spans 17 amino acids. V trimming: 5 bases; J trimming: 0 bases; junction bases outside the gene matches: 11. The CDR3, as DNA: TGTGCCAGCAGTCTACGATGGACAGGCTATAGCACAGATACGCAGTATTTT. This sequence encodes CASSLRWTGYSTDTQYF.

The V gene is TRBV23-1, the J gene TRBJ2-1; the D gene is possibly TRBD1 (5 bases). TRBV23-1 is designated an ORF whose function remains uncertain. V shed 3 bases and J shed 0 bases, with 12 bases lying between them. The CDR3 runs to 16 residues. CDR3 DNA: TGCGCCAGCAGTCAGGGCCCAGGGTCCTCCTACAATGAGCAGTTCTTC. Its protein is CASSQGPGSSYNEQFF.

As DNA, the CDR3 is TGTGCCAGCAGTTCCCCGGACAGAGTAGCTTTCTTT. This translates into CASSSPDRVAFF. This chain connects TRBV27 to TRBJ1-1; D may be TRBD1 (6 bases). The V gene's germline CDR1 is MNHEY and CDR2 SMNVEV (reference sequence). This CDR3 spans 12 amino acids. V lost 4 bases, J lost 10 bases, and 13 bases lay in between.

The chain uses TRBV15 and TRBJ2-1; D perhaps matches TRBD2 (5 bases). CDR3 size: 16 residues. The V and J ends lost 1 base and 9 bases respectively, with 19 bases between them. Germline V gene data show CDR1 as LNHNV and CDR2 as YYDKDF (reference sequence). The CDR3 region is CATSRVRLAEAGEQFF. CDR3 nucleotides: TGTGCCACCAGCAGAGTGCGGCTAGCAGAGGCGGGTGAGCAGTTCTTC.

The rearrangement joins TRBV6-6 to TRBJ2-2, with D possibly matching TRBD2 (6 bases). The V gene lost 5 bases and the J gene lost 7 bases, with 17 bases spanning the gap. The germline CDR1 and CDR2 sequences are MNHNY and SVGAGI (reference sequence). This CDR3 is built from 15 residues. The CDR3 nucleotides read TGTGCCAGCAGTCTCCCTAGCGCTGGGCACGGGGAGCTGTTTTTT. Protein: CASSLPSAGHGELFF.

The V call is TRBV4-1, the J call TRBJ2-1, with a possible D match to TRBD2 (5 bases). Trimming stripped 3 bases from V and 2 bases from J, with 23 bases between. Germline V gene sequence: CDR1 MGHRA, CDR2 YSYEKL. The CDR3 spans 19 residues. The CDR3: CASSHNTPLRRPTYNEQFF. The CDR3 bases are TGCGCCAGCAGCCACAATACCCCCCTGAGGAGGCCAACCTACAATGAGCAGTTCTTC.

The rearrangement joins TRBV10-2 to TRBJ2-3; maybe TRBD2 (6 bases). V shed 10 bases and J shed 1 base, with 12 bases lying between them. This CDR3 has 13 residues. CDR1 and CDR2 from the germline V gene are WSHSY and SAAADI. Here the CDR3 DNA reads TGCGCCATCCGAGGGGAGGGCACAGATACGCAGTATTTT. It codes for CAIRGEGTDTQYF.

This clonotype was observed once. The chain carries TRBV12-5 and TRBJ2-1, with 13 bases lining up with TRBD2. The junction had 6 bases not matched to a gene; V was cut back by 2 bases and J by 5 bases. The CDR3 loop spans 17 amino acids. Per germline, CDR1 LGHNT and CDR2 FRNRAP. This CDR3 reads CASGLYRTSGSHNEQFF. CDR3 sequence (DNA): TGTGCTAGTGGTTTGTATAGGACTAGCGGGAGTCACAATGAGCAGTTCTTC.

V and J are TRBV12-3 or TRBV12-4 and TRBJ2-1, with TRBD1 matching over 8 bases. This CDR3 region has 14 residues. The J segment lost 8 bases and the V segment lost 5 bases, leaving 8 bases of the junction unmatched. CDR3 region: CASSTRQGIDEQFF. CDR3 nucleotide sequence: TGTGCCAGCAGTACCCGACAGGGGATCGATGAGCAGTTCTTC.

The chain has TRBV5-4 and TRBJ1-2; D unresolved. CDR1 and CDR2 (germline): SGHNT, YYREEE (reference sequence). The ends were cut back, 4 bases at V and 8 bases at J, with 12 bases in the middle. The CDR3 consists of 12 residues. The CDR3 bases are TGTGCCAGCAGCGTGTCACCCCTCGGCTACACCTTC. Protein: CASSVSPLGYTF.

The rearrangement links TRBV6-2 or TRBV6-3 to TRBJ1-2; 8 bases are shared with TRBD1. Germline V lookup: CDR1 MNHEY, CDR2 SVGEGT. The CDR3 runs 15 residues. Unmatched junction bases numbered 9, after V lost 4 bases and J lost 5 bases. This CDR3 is CASSSGPGGFYGYTF. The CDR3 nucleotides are TGTGCCAGCAGTTCGGGACCAGGGGGCTTTTATGGCTACACCTTC.

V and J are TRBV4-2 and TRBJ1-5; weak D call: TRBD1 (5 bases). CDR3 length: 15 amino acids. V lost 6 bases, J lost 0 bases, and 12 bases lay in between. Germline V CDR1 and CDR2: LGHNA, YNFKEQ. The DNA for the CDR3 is TGTGCCAGCAGTATGACAGATTATAGCAATCAGCCCCAGCATTTT. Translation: CASSMTDYSNQPQHF.

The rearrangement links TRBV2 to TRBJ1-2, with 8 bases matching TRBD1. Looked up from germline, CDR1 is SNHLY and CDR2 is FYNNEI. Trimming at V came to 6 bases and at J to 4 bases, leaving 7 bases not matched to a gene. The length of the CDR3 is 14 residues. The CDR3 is CASRAGTGFYGYTF. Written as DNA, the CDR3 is TGTGCCAGCAGAGCCGGGACAGGTTTCTATGGCTACACCTTC.

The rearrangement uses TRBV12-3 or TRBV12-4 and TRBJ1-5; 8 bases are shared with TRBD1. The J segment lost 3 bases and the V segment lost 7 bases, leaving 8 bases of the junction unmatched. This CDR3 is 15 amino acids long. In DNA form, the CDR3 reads TGTGCCAGCACCCCTTCGGGACAGGCCAATCAGCCCCAGCATTTT. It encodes CASTPSGQANQPQHF.

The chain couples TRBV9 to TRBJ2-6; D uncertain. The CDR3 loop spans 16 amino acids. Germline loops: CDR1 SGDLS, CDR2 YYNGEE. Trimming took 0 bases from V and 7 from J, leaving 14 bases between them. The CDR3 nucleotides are TGTGCCAGCAGCGTAGACCCGAGAGGAGAAGCCAACGTCCTGACTTTC. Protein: CASSVDPRGEANVLTF.

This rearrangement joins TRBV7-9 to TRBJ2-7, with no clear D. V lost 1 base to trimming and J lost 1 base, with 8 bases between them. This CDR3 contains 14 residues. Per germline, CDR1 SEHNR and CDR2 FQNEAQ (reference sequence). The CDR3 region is CASSLDTRSYEQYF. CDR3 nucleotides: TGTGCCAGCAGCTTAGACACCCGGTCCTACGAGCAGTACTTC.

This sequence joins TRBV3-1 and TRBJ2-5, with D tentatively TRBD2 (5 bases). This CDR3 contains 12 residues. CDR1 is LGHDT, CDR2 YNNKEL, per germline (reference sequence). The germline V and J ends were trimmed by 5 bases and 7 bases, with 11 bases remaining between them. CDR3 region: CASSFRSGTQYF. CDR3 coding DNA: TGTGCCAGCAGCTTTAGGAGCGGGACCCAGTACTTC.

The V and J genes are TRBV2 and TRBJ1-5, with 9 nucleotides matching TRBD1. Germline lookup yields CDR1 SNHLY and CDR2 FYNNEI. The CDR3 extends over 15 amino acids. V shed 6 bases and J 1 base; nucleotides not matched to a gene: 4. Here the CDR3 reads CASSPGQGSNQPQHF. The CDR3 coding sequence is TGTGCCAGCAGCCCGGGACAGGGAAGCAATCAGCCCCAGCATTTT.